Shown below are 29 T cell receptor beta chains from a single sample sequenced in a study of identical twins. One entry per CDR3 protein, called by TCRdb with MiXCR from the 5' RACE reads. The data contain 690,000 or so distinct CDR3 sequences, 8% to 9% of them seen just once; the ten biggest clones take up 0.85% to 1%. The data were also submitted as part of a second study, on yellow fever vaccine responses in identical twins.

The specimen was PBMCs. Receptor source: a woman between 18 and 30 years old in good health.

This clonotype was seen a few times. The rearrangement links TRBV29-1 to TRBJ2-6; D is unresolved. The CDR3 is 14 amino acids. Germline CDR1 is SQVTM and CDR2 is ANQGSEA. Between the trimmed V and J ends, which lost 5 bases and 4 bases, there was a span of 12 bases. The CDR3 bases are TGCAGCGTTTTAGGGATGAGGGGGGCCAACGTCCTGACTTTC. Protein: CSVLGMRGANVLTF.

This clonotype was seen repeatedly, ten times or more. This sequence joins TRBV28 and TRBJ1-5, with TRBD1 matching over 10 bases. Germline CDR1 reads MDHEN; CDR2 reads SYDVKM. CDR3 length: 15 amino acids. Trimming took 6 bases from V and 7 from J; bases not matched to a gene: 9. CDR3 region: CASSFGTGARQPQHF. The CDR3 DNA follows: TGTGCCAGCAGCTTCGGGACAGGGGCGCGGCAGCCCCAGCATTTT.

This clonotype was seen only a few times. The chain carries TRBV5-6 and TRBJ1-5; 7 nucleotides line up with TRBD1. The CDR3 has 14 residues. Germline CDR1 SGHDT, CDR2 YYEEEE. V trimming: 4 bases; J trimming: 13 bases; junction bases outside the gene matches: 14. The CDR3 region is CASSGTDRPWAQHF. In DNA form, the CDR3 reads TGTGCCAGCAGCGGTACGGACAGGCCTTGGGCACAGCATTTT.

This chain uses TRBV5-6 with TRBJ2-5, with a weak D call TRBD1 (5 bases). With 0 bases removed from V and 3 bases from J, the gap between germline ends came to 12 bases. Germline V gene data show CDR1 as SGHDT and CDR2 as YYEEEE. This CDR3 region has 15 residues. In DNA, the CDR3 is TGTGCCAGCAGCTTGGCCGGACATGGCAAAGAGACCCAGTACTTC. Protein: CASSLAGHGKETQYF. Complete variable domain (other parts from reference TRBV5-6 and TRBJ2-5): DAGVTQSPTHLIKTRGQQVTLRCSPKSGHDTVSWYQQALGQGPQFIFQYYEEEERQRGNFPDRFSGHQFPNYSSELNVNALLLGDSALYLCASSLAGHGKETQYFGPGTRLLVL.

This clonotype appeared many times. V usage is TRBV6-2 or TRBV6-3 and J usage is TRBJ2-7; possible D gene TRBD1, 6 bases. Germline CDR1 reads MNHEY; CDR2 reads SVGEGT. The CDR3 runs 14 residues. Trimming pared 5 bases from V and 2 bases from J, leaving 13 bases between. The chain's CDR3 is CASSLQGGPYEQYF. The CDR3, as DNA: TGTGCCAGCAGTCTACAGGGTGGACCCTACGAGCAGTACTTC.

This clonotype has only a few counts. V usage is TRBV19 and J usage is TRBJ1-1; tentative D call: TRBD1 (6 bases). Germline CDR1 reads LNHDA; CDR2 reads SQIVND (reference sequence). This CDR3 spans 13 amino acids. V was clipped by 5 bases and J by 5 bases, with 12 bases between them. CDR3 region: CASSPHRATEAFF. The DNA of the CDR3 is TGTGCCAGTAGTCCCCACAGGGCAACTGAAGCTTTCTTT.

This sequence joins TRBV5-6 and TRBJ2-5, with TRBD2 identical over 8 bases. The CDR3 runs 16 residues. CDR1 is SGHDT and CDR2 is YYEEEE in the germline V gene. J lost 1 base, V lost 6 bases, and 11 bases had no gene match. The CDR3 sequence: CASTRGGGRPQETQYF. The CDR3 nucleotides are TGTGCCAGCACCAGAGGAGGCGGGAGGCCCCAAGAGACCCAGTACTTC.

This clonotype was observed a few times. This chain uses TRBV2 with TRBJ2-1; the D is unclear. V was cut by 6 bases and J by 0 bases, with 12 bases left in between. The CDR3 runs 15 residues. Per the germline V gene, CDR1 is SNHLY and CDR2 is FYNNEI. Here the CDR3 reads CASSDPRSSYNEQFF. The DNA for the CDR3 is TGTGCCAGCAGCGACCCCCGTAGCTCCTACAATGAGCAGTTCTTC.

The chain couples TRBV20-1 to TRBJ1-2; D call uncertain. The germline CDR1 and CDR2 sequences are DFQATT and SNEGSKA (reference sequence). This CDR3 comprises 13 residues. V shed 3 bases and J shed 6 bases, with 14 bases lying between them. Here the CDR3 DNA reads TGCAGTGCTAGGGAAGGACTCTGGAATGGCTACACCTTC. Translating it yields CSAREGLWNGYTF.

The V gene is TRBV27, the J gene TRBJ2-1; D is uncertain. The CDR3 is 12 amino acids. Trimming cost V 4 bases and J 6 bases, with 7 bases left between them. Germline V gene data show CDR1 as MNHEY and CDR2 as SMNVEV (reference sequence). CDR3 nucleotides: TGTGCCAGCAGTTCTAGTCCCAATGAGCAGTTCTTC. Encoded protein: CASSSSPNEQFF.

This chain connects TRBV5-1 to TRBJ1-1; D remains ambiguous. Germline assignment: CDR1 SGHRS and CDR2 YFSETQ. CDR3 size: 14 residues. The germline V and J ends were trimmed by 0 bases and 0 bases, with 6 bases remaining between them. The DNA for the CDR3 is TGCGCCAGCAGCTTGGCGTTCGTGAACACTGAAGCTTTCTTT. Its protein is CASSLAFVNTEAFF. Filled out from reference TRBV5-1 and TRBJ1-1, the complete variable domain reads KAGVTQTPRYLIKTRGQQVTLSCSPISGHRSVSWYQQTPGQGLQFLFEYFSETQRNKGNFPGRFSGRQFSNSRSEMNVSTLELGDSALYLCASSLAFVNTEAFFGQGTRLTVV.

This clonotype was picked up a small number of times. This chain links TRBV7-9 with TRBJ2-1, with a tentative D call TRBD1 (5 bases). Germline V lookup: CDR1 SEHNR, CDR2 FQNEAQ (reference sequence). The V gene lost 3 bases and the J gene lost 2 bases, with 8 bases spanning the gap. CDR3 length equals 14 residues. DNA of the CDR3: TGTGCCAGCAGCTTTCGACAGACCTACAATGAGCAGTTCTTC. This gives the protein CASSFRQTYNEQFF.

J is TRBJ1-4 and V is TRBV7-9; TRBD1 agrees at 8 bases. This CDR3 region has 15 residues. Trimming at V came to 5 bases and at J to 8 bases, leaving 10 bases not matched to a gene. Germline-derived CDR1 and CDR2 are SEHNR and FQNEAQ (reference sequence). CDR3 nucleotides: TGTGCCAGCAGCCTAGGAGGACAGGGCTTCGAAAAACTGTTTTTT. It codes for CASSLGGQGFEKLFF. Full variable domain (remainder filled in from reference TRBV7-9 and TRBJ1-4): DTGVSQNPRHKITKRGQNVTFRCDPISEHNRLYWYRQTLGQGPEFLTYFQNEAQLEKSRLLSDRFSAERPKGSFSTLEIQRTEQGDSAMYLCASSLGGQGFEKLFFGSGTQLSVL.

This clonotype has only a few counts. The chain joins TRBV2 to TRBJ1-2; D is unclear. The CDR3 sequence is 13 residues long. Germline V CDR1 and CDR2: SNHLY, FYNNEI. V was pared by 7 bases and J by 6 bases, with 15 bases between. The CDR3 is CASTPYWENGYTF. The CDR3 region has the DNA TGTGCCAGCACCCCCTACTGGGAGAATGGCTACACCTTC.

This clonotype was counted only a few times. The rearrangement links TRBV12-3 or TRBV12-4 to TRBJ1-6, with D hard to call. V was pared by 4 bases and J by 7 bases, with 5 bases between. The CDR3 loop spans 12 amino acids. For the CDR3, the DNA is TGTGCCAGCAGTTACGGGAATTCACCCCTCCACTTT. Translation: CASSYGNSPLHF.

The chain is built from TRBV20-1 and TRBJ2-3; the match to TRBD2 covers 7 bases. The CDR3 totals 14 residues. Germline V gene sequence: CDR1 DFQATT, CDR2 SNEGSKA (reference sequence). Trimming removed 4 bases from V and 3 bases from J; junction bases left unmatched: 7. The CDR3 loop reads CSATPGLSTDTQYF. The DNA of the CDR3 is TGCAGTGCTACTCCGGGACTAAGTACAGATACGCAGTATTTT.

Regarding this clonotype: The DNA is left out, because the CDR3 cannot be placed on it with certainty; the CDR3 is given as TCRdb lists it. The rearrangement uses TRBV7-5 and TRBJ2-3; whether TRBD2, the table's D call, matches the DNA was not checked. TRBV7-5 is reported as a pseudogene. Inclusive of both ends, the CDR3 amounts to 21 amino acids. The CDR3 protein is CISVPEARPGLAGEWTDTQYF.

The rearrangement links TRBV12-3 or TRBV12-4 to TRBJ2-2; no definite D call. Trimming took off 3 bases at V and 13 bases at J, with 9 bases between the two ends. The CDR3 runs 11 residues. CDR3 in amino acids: CASSFGPWLFF. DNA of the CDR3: TGTGCCAGCAGTTTCGGTCCCTGGCTGTTTTTT.

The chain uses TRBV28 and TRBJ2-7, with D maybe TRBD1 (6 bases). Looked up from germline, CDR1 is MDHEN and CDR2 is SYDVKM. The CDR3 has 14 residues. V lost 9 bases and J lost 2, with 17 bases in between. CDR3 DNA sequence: TGTGCCAGTGCAAGGGGGACAACAGCCTACGAGCAGTACTTC. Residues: CASARGTTAYEQYF. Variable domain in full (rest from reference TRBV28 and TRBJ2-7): DVKVTQSSRYLVKRTGEKVFLECVQDMDHENMFWYRQDPGLGLRLIYFSYDVKMKEKGDIPEGYSVSREKKERFSLILESASTNQTSMYLCASARGTTAYEQYFGPGTRLTVT.

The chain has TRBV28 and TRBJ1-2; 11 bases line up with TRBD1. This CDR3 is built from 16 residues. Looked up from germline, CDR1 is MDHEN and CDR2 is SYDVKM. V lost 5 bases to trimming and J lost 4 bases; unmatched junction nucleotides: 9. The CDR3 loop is CASSPGGTGGVYGYTF. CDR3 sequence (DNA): TGTGCCAGCAGTCCCGGGGGGACAGGGGGGGTCTATGGCTACACCTTC.

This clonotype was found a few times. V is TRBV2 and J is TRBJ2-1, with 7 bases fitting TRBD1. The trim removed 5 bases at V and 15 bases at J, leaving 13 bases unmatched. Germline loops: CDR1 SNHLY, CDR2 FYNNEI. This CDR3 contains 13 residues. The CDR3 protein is CASSSTETGTWFF. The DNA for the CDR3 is TGTGCCAGCAGTTCCACGGAGACAGGGACGTGGTTCTTC.

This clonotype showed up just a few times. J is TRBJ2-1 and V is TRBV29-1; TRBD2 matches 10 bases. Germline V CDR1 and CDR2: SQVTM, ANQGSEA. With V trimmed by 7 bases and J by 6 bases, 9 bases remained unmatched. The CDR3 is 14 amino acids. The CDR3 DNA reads TGCAGCGCCGCCGGGACTAGCGTTTCCAATGAGCAGTTCTTC. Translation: CSAAGTSVSNEQFF.

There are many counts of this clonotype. This CDR3 is CASRQGGDSPLHF. The CDR3 nucleotides read TGTGCCAGCAGACAGGGTGGAGATTCACCCCTCCACTTT. The V call is TRBV12-3 or TRBV12-4, the J call TRBJ1-6; D is perhaps TRBD1 (6 bases). The CDR3 has 13 amino acids. V was clipped by 6 bases and J by 8 bases, with 11 bases between them.

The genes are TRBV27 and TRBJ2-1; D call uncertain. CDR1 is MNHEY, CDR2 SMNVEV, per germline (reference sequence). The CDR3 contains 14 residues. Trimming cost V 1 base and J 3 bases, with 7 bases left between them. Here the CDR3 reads CASSLFPYYNEQFF. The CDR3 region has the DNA TGTGCCAGCAGTTTATTCCCCTACTACAATGAGCAGTTCTTC.

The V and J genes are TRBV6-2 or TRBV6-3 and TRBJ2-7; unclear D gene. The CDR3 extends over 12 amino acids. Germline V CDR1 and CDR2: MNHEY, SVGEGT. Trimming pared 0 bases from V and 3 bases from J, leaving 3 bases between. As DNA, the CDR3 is TGTGCCAGCAGTTACTCCTTCTACGAGCAGTACTTC. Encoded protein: CASSYSFYEQYF.

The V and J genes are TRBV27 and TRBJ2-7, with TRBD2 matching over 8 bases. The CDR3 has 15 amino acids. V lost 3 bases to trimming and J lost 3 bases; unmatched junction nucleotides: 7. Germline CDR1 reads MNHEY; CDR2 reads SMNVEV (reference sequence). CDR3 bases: TGTGCCAGCAGTTTGGTCGCTAGCGGGTTCTACGAGCAGTACTTC. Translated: CASSLVASGFYEQYF.

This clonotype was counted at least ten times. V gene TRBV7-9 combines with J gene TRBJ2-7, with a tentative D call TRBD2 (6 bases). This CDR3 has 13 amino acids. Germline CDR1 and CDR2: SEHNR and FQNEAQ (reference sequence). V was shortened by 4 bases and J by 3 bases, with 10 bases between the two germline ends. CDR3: CASSSPGLYEQYF. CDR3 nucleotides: TGTGCCAGCAGCTCCCCGGGACTCTACGAGCAGTACTTC.

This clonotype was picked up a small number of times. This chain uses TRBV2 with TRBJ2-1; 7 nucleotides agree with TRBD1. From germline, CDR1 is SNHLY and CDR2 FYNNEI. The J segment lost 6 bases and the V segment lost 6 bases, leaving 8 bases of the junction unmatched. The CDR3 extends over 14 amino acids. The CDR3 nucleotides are TGTGCCAGCAGGCCGACAGGGCTTATCAATGAGCAGTTCTTC. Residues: CASRPTGLINEQFF. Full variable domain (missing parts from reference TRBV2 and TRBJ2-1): EPEVTQTPSHQVTQMGQEVILRCVPISNHLYFYWYRQILGQKVEFLVSFYNNEISEKSEIFDDQFSVERPDGSNFTLKIRSTKLEDSAMYFCASRPTGLINEQFFGPGTRLTVL.

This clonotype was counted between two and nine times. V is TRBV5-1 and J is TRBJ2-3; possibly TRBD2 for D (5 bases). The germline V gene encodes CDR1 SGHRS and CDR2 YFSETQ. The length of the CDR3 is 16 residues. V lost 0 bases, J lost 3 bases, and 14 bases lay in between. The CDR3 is CASSLGASRGTDTQYF. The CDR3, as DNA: TGCGCCAGCAGCTTGGGGGCTAGCCGAGGGACAGATACGCAGTATTTT.